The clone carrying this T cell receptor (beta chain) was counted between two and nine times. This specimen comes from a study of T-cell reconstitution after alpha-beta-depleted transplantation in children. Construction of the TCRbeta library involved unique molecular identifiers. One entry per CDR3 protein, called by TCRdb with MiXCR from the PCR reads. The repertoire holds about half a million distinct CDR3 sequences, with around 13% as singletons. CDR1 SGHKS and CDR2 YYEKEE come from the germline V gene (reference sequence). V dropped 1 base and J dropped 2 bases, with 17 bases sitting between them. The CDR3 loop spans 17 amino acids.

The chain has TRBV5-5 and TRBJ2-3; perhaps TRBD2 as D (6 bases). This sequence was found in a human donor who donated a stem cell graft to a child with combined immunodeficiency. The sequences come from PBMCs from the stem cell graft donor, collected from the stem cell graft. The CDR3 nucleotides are TGTGCCAGCAGCTTGATGTCCCTGGGGAGGTACACAGATACGCAGTATTTT. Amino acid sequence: CASSLMSLGRYTDTQYF.